Presented here are 25 T cell receptor beta chains from one specimen sequenced in a study of blood T cell repertoires in COVID-19. Here immunoSEQ multiplex PCR was the method, and the copy in TCRdb shows in-frame clones only, minus some. The sample has around 140,000 clones, roughly 84% seen once. The specimen sequenced was peripheral blood. These receptor sequences come from a human donor with acute or convalescent COVID-19. The donor label of this sample is uncertain.

The chain employs TRBV5-1 and TRBJ2-2, with D perhaps matching TRBD1 (5 bases). There are 14 residues in the CDR3. Germline V gives CDR1 SGHRS, CDR2 YFSETQ. V was clipped by 7 bases and J by 2 bases, with 12 bases between them. CDR3 nucleotide sequence: TGCGCCAGCCAAGAAACAGGAAACACCGGGGAGCTGTTTTTT. This gives the protein CASQETGNTGELFF.

The genes are TRBV7-2 and TRBJ1-1, with D perhaps matching TRBD1 (5 bases). CDR1 SGHTA and CDR2 FQGNSA come from the germline V gene. This CDR3 spans 16 amino acids. Trimming removed 1 base at V and 0 bases at J, with 12 bases between. CDR3 sequence: CASSLDIVGVNTEAFF. For the CDR3, the DNA is TGTGCCAGCAGCTTAGATATAGTAGGGGTGAACACTGAAGCTTTCTTT. Filled out from reference TRBV7-2 and TRBJ1-1, the complete variable domain reads GAGVSQSPSNKVTEKGKDVELRCDPISGHTALYWYRQSLGQGLEFLIYFQGNSAPDKSGLPSDRFSAERTGGSVSTLTIQRTQQEDSAVYLCASSLDIVGVNTEAFFGQGTRLTVV.

This clone was recorded a few times. The J gene is TRBJ1-2, the V gene TRBV4-3, with 8 bases aligning to TRBD1. After removal of 1 base from V and 3 bases from J, the junction contained 10 bases not matched to a gene. The CDR3 covers 17 residues. Germline V lookup: CDR1 LGHNA, CDR2 YSLEER. The CDR3 here is CASSQGTGRGKDYGYTF. CDR3 bases: TGCGCCAGCAGCCAAGGGACAGGGAGGGGGAAGGACTATGGCTACACCTTC.

V is TRBV7-9 and J is TRBJ1-4, with D tentatively TRBD1 (5 bases). Trimming stripped 2 bases from V and 12 bases from J, with 10 bases between. The length of the CDR3 is 12 residues. Germline CDR1 and CDR2: SEHNR and FQNEAQ (reference sequence). This chain's CDR3 is CASSLLDMELFF. The CDR3 nucleotides read TGTGCCAGCAGCTTACTGGACATGGAACTGTTTTTT.

The count of this clone is one. The chain has TRBV7-2 and TRBJ1-3; D remains unclear. Deletions cut 5 bases from V and 0 bases from J, with 17 bases between. Germline-derived CDR1 and CDR2 are SGHTA and FQGNSA. This CDR3 comprises 17 residues. The DNA of the CDR3 is TGTGCCAGCAGCCCCCGAGGGTTGGAGTTCTCTGGAAACACCATATATTTT. Encoded protein: CASSPRGLEFSGNTIYF.

The CDR3, as DNA: TGTGCCAGCAGCTTGGGGGGAGGGCCTCTCGGAGAGACCCAGTACTTC. Translated: CASSLGGGPLGETQYF. V gene TRBV5-6 combines with J gene TRBJ2-5; 7 nucleotides match TRBD2. CDR3 size: 16 residues. Germline V gene sequence: CDR1 SGHDT, CDR2 YYEEEE. Trimming cost V 0 bases and J 4 bases; bases outside gene matches: 9. The full variable domain, rest sourced from reference TRBV5-6 and TRBJ2-5, is DAGVTQSPTHLIKTRGQQVTLRCSPKSGHDTVSWYQQALGQGPQFIFQYYEEEERQRGNFPDRFSGHQFPNYSSELNVNALLLGDSALYLCASSLGGGPLGETQYFGPGTRLLVL.

This clone showed up just once. This chain uses TRBV29-1 with TRBJ2-7, with TRBD1 matching over 8 bases. This CDR3 has 12 residues. Germline lookup yields CDR1 SQVTM and CDR2 ANQGSEA. CDR3 amino acids: CNWDRRHYEQYV. Here the CDR3 DNA reads TGCAACTGGGACAGGCGACACTACGAGCAGTACGTC.

This chain connects TRBV12-3 or TRBV12-4 to TRBJ1-5; the D gene is possibly TRBD1 (5 bases). V lost 5 bases, J lost 7 bases, and 12 bases lay in between. CDR3 length: 13 amino acids. CDR3 region: CASSVDNDQPQHF. The CDR3 nucleotides are TGTGCCAGCAGTGTGGACAATGACCAGCCCCAGCATTTT.

The V call is TRBV4-3, the J call TRBJ2-5; maybe TRBD1 (6 bases). The germline gives CDR1 LGHNA, CDR2 YSLEER. The CDR3 extends over 15 amino acids. V dropped 0 bases and J dropped 6 bases, with 14 bases sitting between them. The CDR3 DNA sequence: TGCGCCAGCAGCCAAGACGTCAGGGGCGGAAAGACCCAGTACTTC. Translation gives CASSQDVRGGKTQYF.

This clone was counted between two and nine times. The chain combines TRBV7-3 with TRBJ1-2; TRBD1 matches at 11 bases. After removal of 3 bases from V and 7 bases from J, the junction contained 4 bases not matched to a gene. Germline CDR1 is SGHTA and CDR2 is FQGTGA. The length of the CDR3 is 14 residues. In DNA form, the CDR3 reads TGTGCCAGCAGCTTGGACAGGGGGCTCGCTGGCTACACCTTC. Residues: CASSLDRGLAGYTF.

The V and J genes are TRBV4-2 and TRBJ2-5, with TRBD1 matching over 9 bases. Germline V gives CDR1 LGHNA, CDR2 YNFKEQ. Trimming removed 1 base from V and 3 bases from J; junction bases left unmatched: 3. This CDR3 is 15 amino acids long. CDR3 DNA: TGTGCCAGCAGCCAAGGGACAGGGGATGAAGAGACCCAGTACTTC. It encodes CASSQGTGDEETQYF.

This chain links TRBV28 with TRBJ1-5; tentatively, D is TRBD1 (5 bases). Germline assignment: CDR1 MDHEN and CDR2 SYDVKM. The CDR3 loop spans 14 amino acids. The ends were cut back, 8 bases at V and 4 bases at J, with 15 bases in the middle. CDR3 coding DNA: TGTGCCAGCTCTAGAATGGGGGGAAATCAGCCCCAGCATTTT. Its translation: CASSRMGGNQPQHF.

The chain has TRBV5-6 and TRBJ1-2; possibly TRBD1 for D (5 bases). Looked up from germline, CDR1 is SGHDT and CDR2 is YYEEEE. Trimming cost V 4 bases and J 0 bases, with 16 bases left between them. The CDR3 loop spans 16 amino acids. The CDR3 protein is CASSQGTYLANYGYTF. As DNA, the CDR3 is TGTGCCAGCAGCCAGGGAACTTATCTCGCTAACTATGGCTACACCTTC. Full variable domain (outside the CDR3, taken from reference TRBV5-6 and TRBJ1-2): DAGVTQSPTHLIKTRGQQVTLRCSPKSGHDTVSWYQQALGQGPQFIFQYYEEEERQRGNFPDRFSGHQFPNYSSELNVNALLLGDSALYLCASSQGTYLANYGYTFGSGTRLTVV.

The J gene is TRBJ2-5, the V gene TRBV30; possible D gene TRBD2, 6 bases. Germline V gene data show CDR1 as GTSNPN and CDR2 as SVGIG (reference sequence). The CDR3 has 16 residues. Trimming removed 1 base from V and 4 bases from J, with 19 bases in between. Here the CDR3 DNA reads TGTGCCTGGAGTGGTATGGGGACCCCCGGGAGAGAGACCCAGTACTTC. This translates into CAWSGMGTPGRETQYF. The entire variable domain, with the rest obtained from reference TRBV30 and TRBJ2-5, is as follows: SQTIHQWPATLVQPVGSPLSLECTVEGTSNPNLYWYRQAAGRGLQLLFYSVGIGQISSEVPQNLSASRPQDRQFILSSKKLLLSDSGFYLCAWSGMGTPGRETQYFGPGTRLLVL.

The rearrangement joins TRBV7-9 to TRBJ2-3; TRBD2 matches at 8 bases. Trimming took 5 bases from V and 0 from J; bases not matched to a gene: 13. The germline CDR1 and CDR2 sequences are SEHNR and FQNEAQ (reference sequence). The CDR3 extends over 18 amino acids. CDR3 nucleotides: TGTGCCAGCAGCCCCCTCAGCGGGGGACTAACTAGCACAGATACGCAGTATTTT. Amino acid sequence: CASSPLSGGLTSTDTQYF.

J is TRBJ1-3 and V is TRBV7-6; TRBD1 might be the D (5 bases). Trimming cost V 5 bases and J 4 bases, with 18 bases left between them. Germline V gene lookup returns CDR1 SGHVS and CDR2 FNYEAQ. This CDR3 is 16 amino acids long. The CDR3 reads CASSHDDLTEGNTIYF. Here the CDR3 DNA reads TGTGCCAGCAGCCACGACGATCTGACAGAGGGAAACACCATATATTTT.

This rearrangement joins TRBV7-5 to TRBJ2-5; the listed D gene, TRBD2, was not tested against the DNA. TRBV7-5 is a known pseudogene. The CDR3 runs 15 residues. The CDR3, as DNA: TGTGCCAGAAGCTTACTGGCTAGCGGCTGGGAGACCCAGTACTTC. It encodes CARSLLASGWETQYF.

The J gene is TRBJ2-5, the V gene TRBV7-2; 7 nucleotides line up with TRBD1. Germline-derived CDR1 and CDR2 are SGHTA and FQGNSA. Germline trimming cut 1 base from V and 5 bases from J; bases unmatched to any gene: 7. The CDR3 consists of 15 residues. The CDR3 reads CASSLGGQPGETQYF. The CDR3 DNA reads TGTGCCAGCAGCTTAGGGGGACAGCCTGGGGAGACCCAGTACTTC.

The V and J genes are TRBV6-2 or TRBV6-3 and TRBJ2-2, with a weak D call TRBD2 (5 bases). The V gene lost 0 bases and the J gene lost 5 bases, with 13 bases spanning the gap. The germline V gene encodes CDR1 MNHEY and CDR2 SVGEGT. This CDR3 contains 16 residues. The chain's CDR3 is CASSYSLAGITGELFF. For the CDR3, the DNA is TGTGCCAGCAGTTACTCGCTAGCTGGCATTACCGGGGAGCTGTTTTTT.

This clone has more than one count but fewer than ten. The V call is TRBV19, the J call TRBJ1-1; 9 nucleotides match TRBD1. CDR3 length: 15 residues. V was pared by 7 bases and J by 0 bases, with 6 bases of the junction left unmatched. The germline V gene has CDR1 LNHDA and CDR2 SQIVND (reference sequence). The chain's CDR3 is CASNPGQGMNTEAFF. The CDR3 DNA reads as TGTGCCAGTAACCCCGGACAGGGGATGAACACTGAAGCTTTCTTT.

The rearrangement joins TRBV5-1 to TRBJ1-1; D uncertain. The V gene lost 4 bases and the J gene lost 4 bases, with 17 bases spanning the gap. CDR3 length: 15 amino acids. Germline V gene data show CDR1 as SGHRS and CDR2 as YFSETQ. This chain's CDR3 is CASSSPGKGSTEAFF. DNA of the CDR3: TGCGCCAGCAGCAGCCCGGGAAAAGGGAGCACTGAAGCTTTCTTT.

V gene TRBV28 combines with J gene TRBJ1-1; 10 positions agree with TRBD1. This CDR3 contains 14 residues. Germline V gene data show CDR1 as MDHEN and CDR2 as SYDVKM. V shed 7 bases, J shed 4 bases, and the junction held 6 bases outside the gene matches. CDR3: CASITTGGRTEAFF. The CDR3 coding sequence is TGTGCCAGCATTACGACAGGGGGCCGCACTGAAGCTTTCTTT.

The J gene is TRBJ2-1, the V gene TRBV11-3, with D tentatively TRBD2 (7 bases). Looked up from germline, CDR1 is SGHNT and CDR2 is YENEEA. The V end was cut by 1 base, the J end by 9 bases, with 19 bases between. The CDR3 runs to 16 residues. In DNA, the CDR3 is TGTGCCAGCAGCTTAGGGGAACAGGGAGGGATGAGTGAGCAGTTCTTC. Translating gives CASSLGEQGGMSEQFF.

The rearrangement links TRBV7-3 to TRBJ2-5, with a tentative D call TRBD1 (7 bases). Germline V gene data show CDR1 as SGHTA and CDR2 as FQGTGA. CDR3 length equals 15 residues. Trimming cost V 5 bases and J 5 bases, with 18 bases left between them. CDR3 sequence (DNA): TGTGCCAGCAGCGGCCAGGGGGGTTCTGGGGAGACCCAGTACTTC. Its protein product is CASSGQGGSGETQYF.

The genes are TRBV6-5 and TRBJ1-4; D uncertain. Looked up from germline, CDR1 is MNHEY and CDR2 is SVGAGI. V lost 0 bases and J 1 base, leaving 9 bases between the germline ends. The CDR3 is 16 amino acids. CDR3 sequence: CASSYSGRGTNEKLFF. The CDR3 DNA follows: TGTGCCAGCAGTTACTCGGGGAGAGGAACTAATGAAAAACTGTTTTTT.